Listed below are T cell receptor beta chains from one sample, sequenced in a study of T cell repertoires in cytomegalovirus infection. TCRdb used MiXCR to reprocess the reads, holding one entry per CDR3 protein. The table records about 200,000 distinct CDR3 sequences, about a tenth of them present only once. Material: PBMCs. The receptors come from a human donor in good health (CMV status not recorded). Some clones in this sample may be carry-over from other donors' samples. Both conserved end residues are part of each CDR3. The D gene is left open where the match is weak. Size is stated for part of the rows, as once, few or many counts, or as a class when the clone is expanded.

>TRBV7-2|many|TRBJ2-1|.|15
TGTGCCAGCAGCTTATCGCGGGGCTCCTACAATGAGCAGTTCTTC
CASSLSRGSYNEQFF
>TRBV19|few|TRBJ1-5|.|16
TGTGCCAGTAGGTACGCGATGGGAGGGAGCAATCAGCCCCAGCATTTT
CASRYAMGGSNQPQHF
>TRBV5-1|few|TRBJ2-1|TRBD2|13
TGCGCCAGTTCTAGCGGGAGGGGTATTGAGCAGTTCTTC
CASSSGRGIEQFF
>TRBV3-1|many|TRBJ1-1|.|12
TGTGCCAGCAGCCAAGGGAACAGACAAGCTTTCTTT
CASSQGNRQAFF
>TRBV28|.|TRBJ1-1|.|15
TGTGCCAGCAGTTCCCGATTGGGGATGAACACTGAAGCTTTCTTT
CASSSRLGMNTEAFF
>TRBV7-2|many|TRBJ1-5|TRBD1|15
TGTGCCAGCAGCAAGGACAGGTCAACAAATCAGCCCCAGCATTTT
CASSKDRSTNQPQHF
>TRBV4-3|few|TRBJ1-1|TRBD1|14
TGCGCCAGCAGGGTAGGGGGCACCAACACTGAAGCTTTCTTT
CASRVGGTNTEAFF
>TRBV19|few|TRBJ1-3|.|15
TGTGCCAGTAGGGAAGACAGGATCTCTGGAAACACCATATATTTT
CASREDRISGNTIYF
>TRBV15|few|TRBJ2-3|TRBD1|13
TGTGCCACCAGCAGACAACAGGGGCATACGCAGTATTTT
CATSRQQGHTQYF
>TRBV7-2|many|TRBJ2-3|TRBD1|15
TGTGCCAGCAGCGGGGGACAGTCTAGCACAGATACGCAGTATTTT
CASSGGQSSTDTQYF
>TRBV7-2|many|TRBJ1-6|.|16
TGTGCCAGCAGCTTAGTATTGGGCCAGCCTAATTCACCCCTCCACTTT
CASSLVLGQPNSPLHF
>TRBV18|.|TRBJ2-1|TRBD2|15
TGTGCCAGCTCACCGCTACTAGCGTCCTACAATGAGCAGTTCTTC
CASSPLLASYNEQFF
>TRBV28|many|TRBJ2-1|.|14
TGTGCCAGCAGGTTAACTTCTTCCTACAATGAGCAGTTCTTC
CASRLTSSYNEQFF
>TRBV7-2|many|TRBJ1-2|.|15
TGTGCCAGCAGCTTCTTAGGGGCCCAGAACTATGGCTACACCTTC
CASSFLGAQNYGYTF
>TRBV6-2/TRBV6-3|few|TRBJ2-4|.|13
TGTGCCAGCAGTGAAGACAGAAAAAACATTCAGTACTTC
CASSEDRKNIQYF
>TRBV28|many|TRBJ2-7|TRBD2|15
TGTGCCAGCTATACCCCCGGAAGGGCGGGAGGCGAGCAGTACTTC
CASYTPGRAGGEQYF
>TRBV28|.|TRBJ2-7|TRBD2|14
TGTGCCAGCCTCACCGGGGGAGGGCCATACGAGCAGTACTTC
CASLTGGGPYEQYF